These T cell receptor beta chains were read from a single sample in a study of T cell repertoires in cytomegalovirus infection. Each CDR3 protein is one row after TCRdb ran MiXCR on the reads. This sample has around 530,000 distinct CDR3 sequences, with approximately 25% found just once. The sample taken for sequencing was PBMCs. The receptor set was obtained from a human donor in good health (CMV status not recorded). Some clones in this sample may be carry-over from other donors' samples. The conserved cysteine and the conserved F or W are not part of the CDR3 here. D genes are given only for firm matches.

ASSLVGPGNQPQH,TRBV7-2,.,13
ASSSQTGRRQAF,TRBV12-3/TRBV12-4,.,12
ASSDTTFFSGELF,TRBV19,.,13
ASMTRPSYEQY,TRBV11-3,.,11
ASSLDSGTRNEQF,TRBV11-2,TRBD2,13
ASRGAGQGWETQY,TRBV6-5,TRBD1,13
ASSPDQLTGNTIY,TRBV7-8,.,13
ASSLAPEAETQY,TRBV11-2,.,12
ASSLPSQETQY,TRBV11-3,.,11
ASSAAGGIQY,TRBV11-2,TRBD2,10
ASSLVSGEADMQY,TRBV11-2,.,13
ASSPRLAVRLSSYNEQF,TRBV7-2,TRBD2,17
ASRARGEQY,TRBV28,.,9
SAREGLGNQPQH,TRBV20-1,.,12
ASSGRGTGAREQY,TRBV6-6,.,13
ASGAGTTEAF,TRBV12-3/TRBV12-4,.,10
ASSLPSPGTQY,TRBV7-9,.,11
ASSLYSEQF,TRBV7-2,.,9
ASSQDSVNEQF,TRBV14,.,11
ASSLSGNGFQPQH,TRBV27,.,13
ASSSKGTSAVTDTQY,TRBV27,TRBD2,15
ASRAGSEAF,TRBV5-6,.,9
ASDKGEGGTEAF,TRBV2,.,12
ASSRMSSWDQPQH,TRBV27,.,13
ASSRGQELLNYGYT,TRBV28,TRBD1,14
ASSPGGWPAEAF,TRBV6-5,.,12
ASSLDPLTSDEQF,TRBV5-6,TRBD2,13
SVGRDTTEAF,TRBV29-1,.,10
ASSLAYGETQY,TRBV7-8,.,11
ASSSLRDRVAEQY,TRBV5-1,TRBD1,13
ASTLIPQY,TRBV27,.,8
ATSVSGGFAGELF,TRBV24-1,TRBD1,13
ASSSHQQGNEQF,TRBV11-3,TRBD1,12
ASSFRGRANEQF,TRBV6-2/TRBV6-3,TRBD2,12
ASSLDLFGSRTDTQY,TRBV11-2,.,15
ASSPSRRWETQY,TRBV12-3/TRBV12-4,.,12
ASSVLSDNEQY,TRBV9,.,11
ASSGWERRAGELF,TRBV11-2,.,13
ASSTLLAGGPNKQF,TRBV7-2,TRBD2,14
ASSFSGGDGHEQF,TRBV5-1,.,13